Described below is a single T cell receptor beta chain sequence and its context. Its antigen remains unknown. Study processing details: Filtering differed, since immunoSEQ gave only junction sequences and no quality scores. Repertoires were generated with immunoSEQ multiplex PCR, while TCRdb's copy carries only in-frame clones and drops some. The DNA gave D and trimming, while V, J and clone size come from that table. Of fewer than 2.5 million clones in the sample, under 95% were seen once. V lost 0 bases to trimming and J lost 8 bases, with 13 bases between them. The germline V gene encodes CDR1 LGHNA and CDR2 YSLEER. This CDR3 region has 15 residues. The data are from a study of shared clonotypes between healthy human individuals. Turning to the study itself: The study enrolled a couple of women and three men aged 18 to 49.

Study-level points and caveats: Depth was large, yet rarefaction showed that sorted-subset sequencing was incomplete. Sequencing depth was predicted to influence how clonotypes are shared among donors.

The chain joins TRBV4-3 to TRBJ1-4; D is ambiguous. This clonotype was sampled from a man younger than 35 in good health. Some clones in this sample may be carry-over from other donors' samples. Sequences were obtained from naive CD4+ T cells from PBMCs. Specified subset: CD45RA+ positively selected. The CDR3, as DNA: TGCGCCAGCAGCCAAGAGGCGGGGTTTGGAGAAAAACTGTTTTTT. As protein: CASSQEAGFGEKLFF.